This TCR beta chain was sequenced during a study of T cells in Graves' hyperthyroidism and ophthalmopathy. Used for diagnoses were clinical symptoms, serum thyroxine and TRAb, thyroid ultrasound and orbital computed tomography. General observations from the study: Appearing also in blood were most of the thyroid clonotypes expanded above 0.001.

This clonotype was recorded many times. Its antigen is unidentified. Authors of the study amplified TCR beta CDR3 regions from RNA transcripts. The HTBI primer set was used in a first-round RT-PCR of the TCR CDR3. MiXCR, run by TCRdb on the multiplex PCR reads, gives a single entry per CDR3 protein. The data contain under 550,000 distinct CDR3 sequences, 20% of them singletons. The germline gives CDR1 DFQATT, CDR2 SNEGSKA (reference sequence). V shed 2 bases and J shed 6 bases, with 3 bases lying between them. The CDR3 extends over 10 amino acids. The gene calls are TRBV20-1 and TRBJ2-3; D remains unclear. Sequencing was done on a sample of blood. This clonotype was obtained from a middle-aged man with Graves' ophthalmopathy. CDR3 region: CSARRDTQYF. The DNA for the CDR3 is TGCAGTGCTAGAAGGGATACGCAGTATTTT.